This T cell receptor beta chain stems from a study of blood T cell repertoires in COVID-19 (TCRdb year 2020). Describing the broader study: The collaborator samples originated in the United States, Italy and Spain and spanned the acute and convalescent phases of COVID-19. The material from the prospective study consisted of cDNA or gDNA derived from T cells, B-cell-depleted T cells, or PBMCs. Subjects who had been exposed to COVID-19, were actively infected with it, or had recovered from it provided the deeply sampled blood TCRbeta repertoires that made up the dataset. The repertoires were released in a freely available public database intended as a resource for research on the immune response to SARS-CoV-2. Samples came from the ongoing ImmuneRACE study (first 160 participants) plus 1,254 subjects from 6 global collaborators. Nearly every sample came with metadata listing a de-identified subject ID, COVID-19 status, age in years and sex. Where available, HLA class I and class II types were obtained from metadata supplied by the sample provider rather than from assay-based typing.

The research as a whole found: The amount of clinical and demographic metadata varied by source and participant and was provided uncurated.

On this clone itself: Its antigen remains undetermined. No much larger clonotype is one base removed from it; base qualities were not supplied.

TCRbeta CDR3 regions were amplified from genomic DNA using the immunoSEQ Assay, a bias-controlled multiplex PCR. Concerning the study's data processing: The number of nucleated cells in each sample was estimated by amplification of reference gene primers within the assay. To quantify the absolute abundance of each unique TCRbeta CDR3 rearrangement, sequence reads were collapsed and filtered. Productive Simpson clonality was computed per sample as the square root of Simpson's diversity index over productive rearrangements. Imported from immuneACCESS, the table was reduced by TCRdb to in-frame sequences with V and J called. These copies leave out some clones; in studies compared against another copy, an unresolved V gene accounts for under half, and the cause of the remainder is not known. V, J and clone size are those of that table, while D and trimming were read from the DNA. In all, the sample holds 93,000 or so clones, and more than 70% of those were seen once. Of the sample, more than 15% falls within the top ten clones.

Collaborating institutions collected whole blood in K2EDTA tubes following their own protocols. Collaborator samples were shipped for TCRbeta analysis as frozen whole blood, isolated PBMCs, or DNA extracted from either sample type. This clonotype was obtained from a woman of 80 years or more in a cohort sampled during active COVID-19. Input material: peripheral blood.

The CDR3 region reads CASSSRGPNEKLFF. The sequenced DNA: TGTGCCAGTAGTAGTAGGGGCCCTAATGAAAAACTGTTTTTT. This chain is built from TRBV19 and TRBJ1-4, with a tentative D gene TRBD1 over 5 matching bases. V and J are truncated by 4 bases and 3 bases respectively, leaving an intervening sequence of 9 bases. Spanning cysteine to phenylalanine, the CDR3 consists of 14 amino acids. Only the CDR3 region is kept as DNA, spanning 42 bases read in frame from base 1. The germline V gene (reference sequence) supplies CDR1 LNHDA and CDR2 SQIVND.